Included here is one TCR beta chain sequence, with context. The junction departs from the called germline gene at one end, perhaps through a read error. This entry is derived from a study of cytomegalovirus exposure and HLA in healthy donors. Germline values: CDR1 MGHRA, CDR2 YSYEKL. The CDR3 is made up of 16 amino acids. The PCR ran on 60 Vbeta and 13 Jbeta primers. Assay: immunoSEQ multiplex PCR; the TCRdb copy retains only in-frame clones and omits some. The sample includes about 130,000 clones, 76% of them seen just once. The chain has TRBV4-1 and TRBJ2-7, with 8 bases fitting TRBD2. The sequence derives from a female donor in good health and CMV-seropositive. The sample was PBMCs. CDR3 coding DNA: TGTGCCAGCAGCCAAGATGGGACTAGGTCTACCTACGAGCAGTACTTC. Its translation is CASSQDGTRSTYEQYF.